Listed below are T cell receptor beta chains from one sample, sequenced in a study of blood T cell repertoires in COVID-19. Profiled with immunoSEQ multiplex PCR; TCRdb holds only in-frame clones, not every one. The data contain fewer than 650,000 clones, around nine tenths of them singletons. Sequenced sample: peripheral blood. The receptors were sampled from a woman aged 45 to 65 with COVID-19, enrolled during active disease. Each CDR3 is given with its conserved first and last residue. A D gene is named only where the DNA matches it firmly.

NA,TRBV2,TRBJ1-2,CASSREAAGDTF,TGTGCCAGCAGTCGGGAGGCGGCCGGGGACACCTTC
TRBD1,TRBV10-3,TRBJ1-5,CAISGDRGNQPQHF,TGTGCCATCAGTGGGGACAGGGGGAATCAGCCCCAGCATTTT
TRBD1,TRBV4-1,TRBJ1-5,CASSGTGLRQPQHF,TGCGCCAGTAGTGGGACAGGGCTAAGGCAGCCCCAGCATTTT
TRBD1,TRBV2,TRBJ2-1,CASSGWDRGNEQFF,TGTGCCAGCAGTGGGTGGGACAGGGGTAATGAGCAGTTCTTC
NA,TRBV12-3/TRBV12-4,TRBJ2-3,CASSLAVTDTQYF,TGTGCCAGCAGTTTAGCCGTCACAGATACGCAGTATTTT
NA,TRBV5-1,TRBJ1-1,CASQISTENTEAFF,TGCGCCAGCCAAATATCGACAGAGAACACTGAAGCTTTCTTT
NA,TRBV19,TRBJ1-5,CASTITPWGGNQPQHF,TGTGCCAGTACTATAACCCCTTGGGGGGGCAATCAGCCCCAGCATTTT
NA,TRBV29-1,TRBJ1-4,CSVAQGRDEKLFF,TGCAGCGTCGCACAGGGAAGGGATGAAAAACTGTTTTTT
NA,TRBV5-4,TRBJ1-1,CASSFSTGNTEAFF,TGTGCCAGCAGCTTCTCAACAGGGAACACTGAAGCTTTCTTT
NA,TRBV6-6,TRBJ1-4,CASSRRTGRDEKLFF,TGTGCCAGCTCTCGTCGTACAGGGAGGGATGAAAAACTGTTTTTT
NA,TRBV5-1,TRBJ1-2,CASSFNRLRVPYGYTF,TGCGCCAGCAGCTTTAACCGTCTCAGGGTCCCCTATGGCTACACCTTC
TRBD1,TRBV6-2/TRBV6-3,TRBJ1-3,CASSYPRTGSSGNTIYF,TGTGCCAGCAGTTACCCGCGGACAGGGTCCTCTGGAAACACCATATATTTT
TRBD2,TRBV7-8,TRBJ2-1,CASSQLAGERSYNEQFF,TGTGCCAGCAGCCAACTAGCGGGGGAACGCTCCTACAATGAGCAGTTCTTC
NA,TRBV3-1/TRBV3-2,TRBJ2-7,CASSQGRAGLSGQYF,TGTGCCAGCAGCCAAGGTCGAGCGGGCCTGTCGGGGCAGTACTTC
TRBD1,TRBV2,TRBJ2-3,CASKGQINTDTQYF,TGTGCCAGCAAGGGACAGATTAACACAGATACGCAGTATTTT
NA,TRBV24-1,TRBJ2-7,CATSAGGQSTYEQYF,TGTGCCACCAGTGCCGGGGGACAGTCAACCTACGAGCAGTACTTC
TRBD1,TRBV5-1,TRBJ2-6,CASSLVTGGAGANVLTF,TGCGCCAGCAGCTTGGTGACAGGGGGCGCGGGGGCCAACGTCCTGACTTTC
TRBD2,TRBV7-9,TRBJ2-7,CASSPGGGLTSYEQYF,TGTGCCAGCAGCCCGGGAGGCGGGTTGACCTCCTACGAGCAGTACTTC
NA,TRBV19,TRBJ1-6,CASSIPGGIGSPLHF,TGTGCCAGTAGTATTCCAGGAGGTATAGGCTCACCCCTCCACTTT
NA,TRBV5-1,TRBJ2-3,CASSLATGADTQYF,TGCGCCAGCAGCTTGGCCACGGGGGCAGATACGCAGTATTTT
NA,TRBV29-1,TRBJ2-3,CSVDFPGAASTDTQYF,TGCAGCGTTGATTTCCCGGGAGCGGCTAGCACAGATACGCAGTATTTT
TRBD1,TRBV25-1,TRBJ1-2,CASSDPGQQTHGYTF,TGTGCCAGCAGTGATCCGGGACAGCAAACCCATGGCTACACCTTC
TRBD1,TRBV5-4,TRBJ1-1,CASSPGTGTEAFF,TGTGCCAGCAGCCCGGGGACAGGGACTGAAGCTTTCTTT
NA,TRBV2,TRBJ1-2,CASLEDSNYGYTF,TGTGCCAGCCTGGAGGACAGTAACTATGGCTACACCTTC
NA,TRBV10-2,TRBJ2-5,CASSESRDSGTQYF,TGCGCCAGCAGTGAGTCCCGGGACTCCGGGACCCAGTACTTC
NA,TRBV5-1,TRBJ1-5,CASSLWGDQPQHF,TGCGCCAGCAGCTTGTGGGGGGATCAGCCCCAGCATTTT
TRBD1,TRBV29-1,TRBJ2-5,CSSRTGDETQYF,TGCAGCTCAAGGACAGGGGATGAGACCCAGTACTTC
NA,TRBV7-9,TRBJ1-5,CASSGTSGPQHF,TGTGCCAGCAGCGGGACTTCTGGGCCCCAGCATTTT
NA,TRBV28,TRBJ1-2,CASSSQGWSYGYTF,TGTGCCAGCAGTTCTCAGGGTTGGAGCTATGGCTACACCTTC
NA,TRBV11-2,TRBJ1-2,CASSLFYRDGYTF,TGTGCCAGCAGCTTATTTTACAGGGATGGCTACACCTTC
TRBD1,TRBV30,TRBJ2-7,CAWSGEGTGIYEQYF,TGTGCCTGGAGTGGAGAGGGGACAGGGATTTACGAGCAGTACTTC
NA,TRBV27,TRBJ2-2,CASSLATRTGELFF,TGTGCCAGCAGTTTAGCGACAAGGACCGGGGAGCTGTTTTTT